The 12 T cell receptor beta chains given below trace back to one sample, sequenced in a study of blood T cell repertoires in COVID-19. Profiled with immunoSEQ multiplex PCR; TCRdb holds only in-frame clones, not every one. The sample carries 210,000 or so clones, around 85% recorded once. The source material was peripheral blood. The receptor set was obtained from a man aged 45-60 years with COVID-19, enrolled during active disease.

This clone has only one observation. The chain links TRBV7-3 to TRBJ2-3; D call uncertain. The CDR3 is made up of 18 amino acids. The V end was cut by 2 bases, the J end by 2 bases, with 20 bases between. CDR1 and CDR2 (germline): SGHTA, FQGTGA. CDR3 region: CASSLFPSSSGFTDTQYF. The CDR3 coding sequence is TGTGCCAGCAGCTTATTCCCTAGTTCGTCGGGTTTCACAGATACGCAGTATTTT. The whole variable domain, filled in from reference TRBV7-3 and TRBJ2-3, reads GAGVSQTPSNKVTEKGKYVELRCDPISGHTALYWYRQSLGQGPEFLIYFQGTGAADDSGLPNDRFFAVRPEGSVSTLKIQRTERGDSAVYLCASSLFPSSSGFTDTQYFGPGTRLTVL.

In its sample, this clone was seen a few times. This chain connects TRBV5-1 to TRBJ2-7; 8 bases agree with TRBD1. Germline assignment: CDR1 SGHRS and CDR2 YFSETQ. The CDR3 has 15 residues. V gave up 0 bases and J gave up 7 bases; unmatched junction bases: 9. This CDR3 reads CASSLVDRGSGEQYF. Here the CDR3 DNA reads TGCGCCAGCAGCTTGGTTGACAGGGGCTCTGGGGAGCAGTACTTC.

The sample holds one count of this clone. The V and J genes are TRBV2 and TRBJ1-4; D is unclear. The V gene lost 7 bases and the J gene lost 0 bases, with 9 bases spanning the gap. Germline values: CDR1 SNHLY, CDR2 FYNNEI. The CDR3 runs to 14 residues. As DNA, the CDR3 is TGTGCCAGCAACGGAGATGCAACTAATGAAAAACTGTTTTTT. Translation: CASNGDATNEKLFF. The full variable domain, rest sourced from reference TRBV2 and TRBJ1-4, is EPEVTQTPSHQVTQMGQEVILRCVPISNHLYFYWYRQILGQKVEFLVSFYNNEISEKSEIFDDQFSVERPDGSNFTLKIRSTKLEDSAMYFCASNGDATNEKLFFGSGTQLSVL.

The CDR3 region has the DNA TGTGCCAGCAGATCGGCGGAAGATACGCAGTATTTT. It codes for CASRSAEDTQYF. The V gene is TRBV7-2, the J gene TRBJ2-3; no clear D gene. V lost 6 bases and J 5 bases, leaving 9 bases between the germline ends. This CDR3 has 12 residues. CDR1 and CDR2 from the germline V gene are SGHTA and FQGNSA.

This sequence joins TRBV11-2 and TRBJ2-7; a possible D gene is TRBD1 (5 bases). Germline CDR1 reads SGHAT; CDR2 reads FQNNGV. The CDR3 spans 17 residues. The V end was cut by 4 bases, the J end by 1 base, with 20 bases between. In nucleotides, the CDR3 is TGTGCCAGCAGCTCGGCCCCCGGCAGGGCCATGTCCTACGAGCAGTACTTC. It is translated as CASSSAPGRAMSYEQYF. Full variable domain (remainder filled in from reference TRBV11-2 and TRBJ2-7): EAGVAQSPRYKIIEKRQSVAFWCNPISGHATLYWYQQILGQGPKLLIQFQNNGVVDDSQLPKDRFSAERLKGVDSTLKIQPAKLEDSAVYLCASSSAPGRAMSYEQYFGPGTRLTVT.

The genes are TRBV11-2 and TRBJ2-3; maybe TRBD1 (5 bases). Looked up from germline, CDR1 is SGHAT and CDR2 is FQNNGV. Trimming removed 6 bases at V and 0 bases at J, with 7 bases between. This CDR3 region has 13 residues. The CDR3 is CASRGVSTDTQYF. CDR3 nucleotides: TGTGCCAGCAGAGGGGTCAGCACAGATACGCAGTATTTT.

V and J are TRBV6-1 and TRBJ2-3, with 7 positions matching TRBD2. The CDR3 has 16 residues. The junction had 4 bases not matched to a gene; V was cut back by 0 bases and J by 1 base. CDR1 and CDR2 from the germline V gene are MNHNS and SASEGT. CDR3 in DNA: TGTGCCAGCAGTGAAGCGTGGGCGGGGGGCACAGATACGCAGTATTTT. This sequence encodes CASSEAWAGGTDTQYF.

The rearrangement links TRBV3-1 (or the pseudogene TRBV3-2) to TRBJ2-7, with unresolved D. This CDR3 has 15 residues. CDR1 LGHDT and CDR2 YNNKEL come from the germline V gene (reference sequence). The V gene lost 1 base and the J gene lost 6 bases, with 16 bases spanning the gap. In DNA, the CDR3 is TGTGCCAGCAGCCAAGTTATAGACACCGGCAGCGAGCAGTACTTC. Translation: CASSQVIDTGSEQYF.

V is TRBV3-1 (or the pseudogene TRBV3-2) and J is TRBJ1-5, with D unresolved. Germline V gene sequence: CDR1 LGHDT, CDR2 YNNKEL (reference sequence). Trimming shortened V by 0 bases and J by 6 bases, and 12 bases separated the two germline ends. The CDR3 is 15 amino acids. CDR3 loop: CASSQDFRLSQPQHF. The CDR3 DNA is TGTGCCAGCAGCCAAGATTTCAGATTAAGTCAGCCCCAGCATTTT.

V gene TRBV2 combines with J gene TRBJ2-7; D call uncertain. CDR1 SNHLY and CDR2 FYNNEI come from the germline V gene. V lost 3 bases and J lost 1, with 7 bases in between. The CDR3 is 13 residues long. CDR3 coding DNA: TGTGCCAGCAGTGAGCACAGATCCTACGAGCAGTACTTC. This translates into CASSEHRSYEQYF.

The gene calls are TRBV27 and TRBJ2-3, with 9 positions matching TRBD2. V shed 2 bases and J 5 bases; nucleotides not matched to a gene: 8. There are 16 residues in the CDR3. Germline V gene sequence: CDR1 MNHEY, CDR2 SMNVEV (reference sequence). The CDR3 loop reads CASSLRGGASKDTQYF. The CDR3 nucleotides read TGTGCCAGCAGTTTACGCGGGGGGGCCTCTAAAGATACGCAGTATTTT.

The CDR3 sequence is CATQIGQGRFSEAFF. The CDR3 region has the DNA TGTGCCACCCAAATAGGACAGGGACGATTCTCTGAAGCTTTCTTT. The J gene is TRBJ1-1, the V gene TRBV6-5; 8 bases are a match to TRBD1. This CDR3 has 15 amino acids. Trimming cost V 10 bases and J 6 bases; bases outside gene matches: 16. Germline V gives CDR1 MNHEY, CDR2 SVGAGI.